The entry below describes one T cell receptor beta chain. The sample comes from a study of blood T cell repertoires in COVID-19. At the level of the study: From T cells, B-cell-depleted T cells, or PBMCs came the material, which was cDNA or gDNA.

The V gene's germline CDR1 is MGHRA and CDR2 YSYEKL. V was clipped by 4 bases and J by 0 bases; unmatched bases: 8. The CDR3 totals 17 residues. Some clones are missing from TCRdb's copy, which holds only in-frame ones; the method was immunoSEQ multiplex PCR. The table records over 200,000 clones, 75% to 90% of them present only once. Input material: PBMCs or T cells enriched from blood (not recorded which). The chain uses TRBV4-1 and TRBJ2-7; 11 nucleotides agree with TRBD1. This receptor was obtained from a woman in her forties or fifties who had recovered from COVID-19. The CDR3 here is CASSPRGQGDSSYEQYF. For the CDR3, the DNA is TGCGCCAGCAGCCCCCGGGGACAGGGGGATAGCTCCTACGAGCAGTACTTC.